This record looks at one TCR beta chain sequence and its context. This entry is derived from a study of blood T cell repertoires in COVID-19. Study-wide context: From T cells, B-cell-depleted T cells, or PBMCs came the material, which was cDNA or gDNA.

The protocol was immunoSEQ multiplex PCR, while the TCRdb copy is restricted to in-frame clones and leaves out a portion. This sample yields approximately 150,000 clones, of which about nine tenths are seen a single time; 4% belongs to the top ten. CDR1 DFQATT and CDR2 SNEGSKA come from the germline V gene (reference sequence). The CDR3 length is 14 residues. V was shortened by 3 bases and J by 6 bases, with 15 bases between the two germline ends. Everyone who took part was about 18 to 89 years old, and they came from 24 US areas. Each participant's cohort was designated according to participant-reported clinical history. No more than 2 weeks before study entry, exposed participants had met a case of COVID-19.

The rearrangement uses TRBV20-1 and TRBJ2-1; no firm D call. The receptor was derived from a woman aged 40 to 50 who had been exposed to COVID-19. Sequencing was done on a sample of PBMCs or T cells enriched from blood (not recorded which). The CDR3 DNA reads as TGCAGTGCTAGTATTGGTGTGGTTAGCAATGAGCAGTTCTTC. Its protein is CSASIGVVSNEQFF.